Shown below are 5 T cell receptor beta chains from a single sample sequenced in a study of CD8+ T cells in alopecia areata (dated by TCRdb to between 2017 and 2018). The library was produced with the immunoSEQ multiplex PCR assay. RNA was extracted from all samples and reverse transcribed into cDNA as template for TCR sequencing. Not all clones reach the TCRdb copy of this immuneACCESS table, which keeps in-frame sequences only. Checked studies attribute under half of the gap to unresolved V genes and leave the rest unexplained. Within this sample are about 190,000 clones, with roughly three fifths of them counted one time only. Jointly, the top ten make up roughly 12% of the sample. Per the publication, the time point label means: about 25 weeks on oral tofacitinib. This sample's treatment or condition label indicates: oral pan-JAK inhibitor, 5-10 mg twice daily. This specimen was CD8+ T cells sorted from blood, taken at week 24, from a patient treated with tofacitinib. The receptor source for this set is a human donor with alopecia areata.

This chain uses TRBV6-1 with TRBJ2-1, with 12 nucleotides matching TRBD2. The CDR3 extends over 16 amino acids. The germline gives CDR1 MNHNS, CDR2 SASEGT. The ends lost 2 bases at V and 3 bases at J; junction bases unmatched: 2. CDR3: CASSELGLAGYNEQFF. CDR3 coding DNA: TGTGCCAGCAGTGAATTGGGACTAGCGGGCTACAATGAGCAGTTCTTC.

This chain joins TRBV29-1 and TRBJ2-7; D possibly uses TRBD1 or TRBD2 (6 bases each). Germline lookup yields CDR1 SQVTM and CDR2 ANQGSEA. The V and J ends lost 5 bases and 4 bases respectively, with 12 bases between them. The CDR3 is 12 amino acids. The DNA of the CDR3 is TGCAGCGTTAATAGGGGGGAGTACGAGCAGTACTTC. It translates to CSVNRGEYEQYF.

This clone was recorded once. V is TRBV5-1 and J is TRBJ2-7; D is unresolved. Trimming left V 0 bases short and J 6 bases short, with 7 bases between. CDR3 length equals 12 residues. Germline assignment: CDR1 SGHRS and CDR2 YFSETQ. CDR3 coding DNA: TGCGCCAGCAGCTTGGACCTCCGCGAGCAGTACTTC. Encoded protein: CASSLDLREQYF.

Details on this clone: This sample includes further DNA sequences coding for the same CDR3. V is TRBV5-6 and J is TRBJ2-3; D might be TRBD1 (6 bases). The V end lost 0 bases, the J end lost 2 bases, and 7 bases lay between the germline ends. Germline V CDR1 and CDR2: SGHDT, YYEEEE. The CDR3 length is 14 residues. The chain's CDR3 is CASSLGQDTDTQYF. As DNA, the CDR3 is TGTGCCAGCAGCTTGGGACAGGACACAGATACGCAGTATTTT.

A note on this clone: Other DNA sequences in this specimen translate into the identical CDR3. The rearrangement uses TRBV9 and TRBJ2-7; D remains ambiguous. Per the germline V gene, CDR1 is SGDLS and CDR2 is YYNGEE. Trimming removed 0 bases from V and 5 bases from J, with 3 bases in between. CDR3 length: 11 residues. DNA of the CDR3: TGTGCCAGCAGCGTAGGTGACGAGCAGTACTTC. Translated, it gives CASSVGDEQYF.